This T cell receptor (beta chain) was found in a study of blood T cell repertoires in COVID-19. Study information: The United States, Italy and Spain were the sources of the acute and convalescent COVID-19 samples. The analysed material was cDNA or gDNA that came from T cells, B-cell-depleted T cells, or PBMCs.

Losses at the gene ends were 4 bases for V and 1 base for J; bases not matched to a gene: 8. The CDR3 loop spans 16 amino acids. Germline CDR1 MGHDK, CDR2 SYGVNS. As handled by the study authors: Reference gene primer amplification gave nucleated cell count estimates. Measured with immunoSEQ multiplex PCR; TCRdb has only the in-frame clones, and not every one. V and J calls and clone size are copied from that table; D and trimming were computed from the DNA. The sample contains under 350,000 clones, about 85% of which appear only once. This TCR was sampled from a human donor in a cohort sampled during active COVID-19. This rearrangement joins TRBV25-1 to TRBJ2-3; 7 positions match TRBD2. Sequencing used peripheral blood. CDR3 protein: CASSGPLAVGTDTQYF. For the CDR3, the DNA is TGTGCCAGCAGTGGCCCGCTAGCGGTAGGCACAGATACGCAGTATTTT.